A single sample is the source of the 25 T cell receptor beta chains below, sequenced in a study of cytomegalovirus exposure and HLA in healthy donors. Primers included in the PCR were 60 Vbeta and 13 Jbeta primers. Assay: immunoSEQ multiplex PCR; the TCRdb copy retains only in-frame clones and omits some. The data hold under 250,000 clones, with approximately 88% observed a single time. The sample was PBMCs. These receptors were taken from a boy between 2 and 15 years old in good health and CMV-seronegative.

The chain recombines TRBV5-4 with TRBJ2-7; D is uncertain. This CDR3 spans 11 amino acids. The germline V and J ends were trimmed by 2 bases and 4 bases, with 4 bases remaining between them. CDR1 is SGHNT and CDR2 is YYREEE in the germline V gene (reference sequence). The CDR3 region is CASSFGYEQYF. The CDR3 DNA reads TGTGCCAGCAGCTTCGGGTACGAGCAGTACTTC.

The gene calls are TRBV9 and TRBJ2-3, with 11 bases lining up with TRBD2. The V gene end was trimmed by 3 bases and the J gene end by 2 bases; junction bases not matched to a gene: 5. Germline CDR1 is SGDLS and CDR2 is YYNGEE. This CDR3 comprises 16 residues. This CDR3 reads CASSATSGRTTDTQYF. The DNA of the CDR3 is TGTGCCAGCAGCGCAACTAGCGGGAGAACCACAGATACGCAGTATTTT.

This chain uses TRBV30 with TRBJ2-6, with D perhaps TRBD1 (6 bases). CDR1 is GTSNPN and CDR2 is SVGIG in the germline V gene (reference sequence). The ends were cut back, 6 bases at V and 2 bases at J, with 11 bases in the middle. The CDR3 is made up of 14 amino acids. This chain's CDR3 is CACHRATGANVLTF. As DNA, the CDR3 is TGTGCCTGTCACAGGGCTACTGGGGCCAACGTCCTGACTTTC.

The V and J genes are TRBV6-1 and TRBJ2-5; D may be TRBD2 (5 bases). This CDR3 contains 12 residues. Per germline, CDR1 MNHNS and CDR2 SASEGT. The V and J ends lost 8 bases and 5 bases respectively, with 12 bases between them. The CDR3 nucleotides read TGTGCCAGCGGACTGGGTCTGGAGACCCAGTACTTC. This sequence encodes CASGLGLETQYF.

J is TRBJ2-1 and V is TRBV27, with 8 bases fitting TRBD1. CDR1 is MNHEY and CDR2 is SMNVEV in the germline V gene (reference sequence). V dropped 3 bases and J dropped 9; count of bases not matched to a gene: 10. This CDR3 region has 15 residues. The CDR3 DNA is TGTGCCAGCAGTTTTTCAGGGGGCGGTAGCACTGAGCAGTTCTTC. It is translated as CASSFSGGGSTEQFF.

The CDR3, as DNA: TGTGCCAGCAGCTCTGCTGTGCGCTTCGAGCAGTACTTC. It codes for CASSSAVRFEQYF. J is TRBJ2-7 and V is TRBV11-2; D call uncertain. V dropped 4 bases and J dropped 6 bases, with 13 bases sitting between them. Germline V gives CDR1 SGHAT, CDR2 FQNNGV. The CDR3 covers 13 residues.

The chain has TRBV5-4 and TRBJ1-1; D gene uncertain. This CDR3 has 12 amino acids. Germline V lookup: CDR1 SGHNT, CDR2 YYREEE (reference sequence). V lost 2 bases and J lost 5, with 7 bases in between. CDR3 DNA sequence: TGTGCCAGCAGCTTTCCGGGGACTGAAGCTTTCTTT. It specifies CASSFPGTEAFF.

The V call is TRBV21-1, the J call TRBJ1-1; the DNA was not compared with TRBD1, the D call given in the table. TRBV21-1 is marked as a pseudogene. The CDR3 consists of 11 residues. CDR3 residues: CASKYTGGAFF. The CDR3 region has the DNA TGTGCCAGCAAATATACAGGGGGAGCTTTCTTT.

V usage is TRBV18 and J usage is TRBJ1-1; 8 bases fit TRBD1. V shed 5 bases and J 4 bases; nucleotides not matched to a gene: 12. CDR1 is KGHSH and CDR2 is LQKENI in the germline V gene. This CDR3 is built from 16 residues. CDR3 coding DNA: TGTGCCAGCTCAGGCATCATCGACAGGGGCGGCACTGAAGCTTTCTTT. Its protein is CASSGIIDRGGTEAFF.

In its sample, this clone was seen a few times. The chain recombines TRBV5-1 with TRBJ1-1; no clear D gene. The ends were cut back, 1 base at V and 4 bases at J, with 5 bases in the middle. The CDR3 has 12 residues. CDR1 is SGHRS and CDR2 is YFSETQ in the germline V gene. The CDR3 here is CASSLSGTEAFF. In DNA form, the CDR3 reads TGCGCCAGCAGCTTGAGCGGCACTGAAGCTTTCTTT.

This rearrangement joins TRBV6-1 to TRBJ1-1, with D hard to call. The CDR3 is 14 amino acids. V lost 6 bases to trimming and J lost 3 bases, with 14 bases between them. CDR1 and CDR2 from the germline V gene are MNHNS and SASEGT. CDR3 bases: TGTGCCAGCAGGCTCGGAGGAACGGACACTGAAGCTTTCTTT. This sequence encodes CASRLGGTDTEAFF.

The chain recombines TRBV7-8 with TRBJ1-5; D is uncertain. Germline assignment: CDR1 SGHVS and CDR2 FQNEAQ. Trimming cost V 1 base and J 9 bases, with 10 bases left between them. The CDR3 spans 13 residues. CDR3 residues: CASSLGRERPQHF. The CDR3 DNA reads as TGTGCCAGCAGCTTAGGACGTGAGCGGCCCCAGCATTTT. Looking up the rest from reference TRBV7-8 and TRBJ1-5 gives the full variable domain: GAGVSQSPRYKVAKRGQDVALRCDPISGHVSLFWYQQALGQGPEFLTYFQNEAQLDKSGLPSDRFFAERPEGSVSTLKIQRTQQEDSAVYLCASSLGRERPQHFGDGTRLSIL.

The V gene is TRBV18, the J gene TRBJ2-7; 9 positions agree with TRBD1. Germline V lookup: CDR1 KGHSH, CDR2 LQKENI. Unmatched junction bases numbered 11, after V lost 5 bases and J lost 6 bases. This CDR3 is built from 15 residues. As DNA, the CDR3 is TGTGCCAGCTCAAACCGACCGGGGACAGGGAGCGAGCAGTACTTC. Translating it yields CASSNRPGTGSEQYF.

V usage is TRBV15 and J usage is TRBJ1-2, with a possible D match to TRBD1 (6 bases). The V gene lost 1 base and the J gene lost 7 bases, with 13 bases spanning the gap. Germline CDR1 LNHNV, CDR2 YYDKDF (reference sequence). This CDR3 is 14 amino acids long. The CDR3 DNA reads TGTGCCACCAGCAGAGCGCTTGGGGGCCGTGGCTACACCTTC. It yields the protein CATSRALGGRGYTF.

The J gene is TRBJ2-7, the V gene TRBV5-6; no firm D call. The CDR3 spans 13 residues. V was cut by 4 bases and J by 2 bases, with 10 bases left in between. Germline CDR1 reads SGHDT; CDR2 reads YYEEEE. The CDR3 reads CASSAHNTYEQYF. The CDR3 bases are TGTGCCAGCAGCGCTCACAATACCTACGAGCAGTACTTC.

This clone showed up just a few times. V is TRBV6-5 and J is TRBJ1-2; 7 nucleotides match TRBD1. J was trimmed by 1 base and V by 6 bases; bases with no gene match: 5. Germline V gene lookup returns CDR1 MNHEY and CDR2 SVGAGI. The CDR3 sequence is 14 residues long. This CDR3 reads CASSQTGINYGYTF. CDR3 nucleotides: TGTGCCAGCAGCCAGACAGGGATTAACTATGGCTACACCTTC.

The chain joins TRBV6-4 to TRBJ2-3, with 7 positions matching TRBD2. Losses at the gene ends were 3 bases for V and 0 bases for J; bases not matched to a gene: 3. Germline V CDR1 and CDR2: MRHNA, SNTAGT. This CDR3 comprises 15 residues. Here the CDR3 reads CASSESGDSTDTQYF. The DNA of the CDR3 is TGTGCCAGCAGTGAGAGCGGGGATAGCACAGATACGCAGTATTTT.

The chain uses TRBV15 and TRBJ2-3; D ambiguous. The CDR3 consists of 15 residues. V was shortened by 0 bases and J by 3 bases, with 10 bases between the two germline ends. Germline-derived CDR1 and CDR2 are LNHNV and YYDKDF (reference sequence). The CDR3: CATSRDPASTDTQYF. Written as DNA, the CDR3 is TGTGCCACCAGCAGAGATCCCGCGAGTACAGATACGCAGTATTTT.

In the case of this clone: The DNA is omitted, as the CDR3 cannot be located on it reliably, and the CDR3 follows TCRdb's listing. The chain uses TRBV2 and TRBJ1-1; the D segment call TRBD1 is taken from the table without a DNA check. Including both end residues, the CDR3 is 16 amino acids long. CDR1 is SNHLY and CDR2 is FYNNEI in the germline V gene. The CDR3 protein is CVPAVDREGKNTEAFF.

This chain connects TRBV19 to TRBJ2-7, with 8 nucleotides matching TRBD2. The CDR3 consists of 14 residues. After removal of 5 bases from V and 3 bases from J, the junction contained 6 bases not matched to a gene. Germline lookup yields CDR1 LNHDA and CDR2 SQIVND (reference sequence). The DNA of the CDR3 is TGTGCCAGTAGTTTACTAGCGGTAGGCTACGAGCAGTACTTC. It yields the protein CASSLLAVGYEQYF.

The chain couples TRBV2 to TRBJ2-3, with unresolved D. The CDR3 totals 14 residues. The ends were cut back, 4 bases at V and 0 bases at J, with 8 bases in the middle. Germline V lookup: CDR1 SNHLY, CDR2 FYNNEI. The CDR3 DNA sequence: TGTGCCAGCAGTGCATACTCTAGCACAGATACGCAGTATTTT. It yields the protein CASSAYSSTDTQYF. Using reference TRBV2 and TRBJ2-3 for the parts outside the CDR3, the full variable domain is EPEVTQTPSHQVTQMGQEVILRCVPISNHLYFYWYRQILGQKVEFLVSFYNNEISEKSEIFDDQFSVERPDGSNFTLKIRSTKLEDSAMYFCASSAYSSTDTQYFGPGTRLTVL.

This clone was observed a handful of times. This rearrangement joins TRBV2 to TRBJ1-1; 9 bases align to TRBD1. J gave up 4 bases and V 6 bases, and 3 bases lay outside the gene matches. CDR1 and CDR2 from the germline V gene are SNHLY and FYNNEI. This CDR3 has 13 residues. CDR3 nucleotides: TGTGCCAGCAGCGGACAGGGGAGCACTGAAGCTTTCTTT. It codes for CASSGQGSTEAFF.

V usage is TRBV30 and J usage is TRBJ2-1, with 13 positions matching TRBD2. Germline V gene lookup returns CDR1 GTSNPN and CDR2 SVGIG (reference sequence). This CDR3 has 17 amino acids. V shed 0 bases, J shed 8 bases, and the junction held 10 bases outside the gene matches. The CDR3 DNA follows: TGTGCCTGGAGTGTTTCTCGGACTAGCGGGAGTTTGCATGAGCAGTTCTTC. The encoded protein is CAWSVSRTSGSLHEQFF.

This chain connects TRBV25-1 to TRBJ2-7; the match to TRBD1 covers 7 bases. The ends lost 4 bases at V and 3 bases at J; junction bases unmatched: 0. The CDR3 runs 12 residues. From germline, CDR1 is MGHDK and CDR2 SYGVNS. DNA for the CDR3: TGTGCCAGCAGTGGGGACAGCTACGAGCAGTACTTC. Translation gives CASSGDSYEQYF.

CDR3 in amino acids: CASSPSPRGNSNQPQHF. The CDR3 DNA follows: TGCGCCAGCAGCCCGTCCCCTAGGGGGAATAGCAATCAGCCCCAGCATTTT. The chain carries TRBV5-1 and TRBJ1-5, with D perhaps matching TRBD1 (6 bases). This CDR3 has 17 residues. The V gene's germline CDR1 is SGHRS and CDR2 YFSETQ. Between the trimmed V and J ends, which lost 4 bases and 0 bases, there was a span of 17 bases.